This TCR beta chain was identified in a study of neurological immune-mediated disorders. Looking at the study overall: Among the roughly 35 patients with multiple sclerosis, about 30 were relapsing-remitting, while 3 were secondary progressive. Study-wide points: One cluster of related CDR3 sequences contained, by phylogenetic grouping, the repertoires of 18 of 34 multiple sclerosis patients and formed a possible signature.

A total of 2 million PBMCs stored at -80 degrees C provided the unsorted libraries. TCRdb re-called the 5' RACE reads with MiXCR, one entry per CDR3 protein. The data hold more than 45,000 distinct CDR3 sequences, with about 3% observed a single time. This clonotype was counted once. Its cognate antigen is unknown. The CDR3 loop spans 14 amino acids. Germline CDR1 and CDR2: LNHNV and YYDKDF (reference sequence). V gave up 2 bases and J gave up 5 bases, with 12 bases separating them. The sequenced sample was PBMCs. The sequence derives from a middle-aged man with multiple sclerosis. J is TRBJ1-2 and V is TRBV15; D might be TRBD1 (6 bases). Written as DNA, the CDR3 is TGTGCCACCAGCAGATCAGGGGTGGGGTATGGCTACACCTTC. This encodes CATSRSGVGYGYTF.